Included here is one T cell receptor (beta chain) sequence, with context. Data came from immunoSEQ multiplex PCR; TCRdb stores just in-frame clones and leaves some out. The profile covers approximately 70,000 clones, with 70% to 90% appearing a single time and approximately 10% taken by the ten largest. The V end lost 2 bases, the J end lost 5 bases, and 9 bases lay between the germline ends. The germline gives CDR1 SGHTA, CDR2 FQGNSA. This CDR3 is built from 13 residues. This sample was included in a study of blood T cell repertoires in COVID-19. For the study at large: From the United States, Italy and Spain came samples of acute and convalescent COVID-19.

The chain uses TRBV7-2 and TRBJ2-5, with unresolved D. Sequencing was performed on peripheral blood. The sequence was collected from a man in his 70s with active or convalescent COVID-19. This CDR3 is CASSLSHSETQYF. The CDR3 DNA is TGTGCCAGCAGCTTAAGTCACAGTGAGACCCAGTACTTC.